This is a list of T cell receptor beta chains from one sample in a study of shared clonotypes between healthy human individuals. The assay was immunoSEQ multiplex PCR, and TCRdb's table has in-frame clones only and misses some. Among roughly 590,000 clones listed, around 95% were seen once. Sequencing was performed on naive CD8+ T cells sorted from blood. The receptor set was obtained from a woman in her 30s in good health. CDR3s include the opening cysteine and the closing phenylalanine or tryptophan.

j_call | v_call | cdr3_aa
TRBJ2-7 | TRBV4-2 | CASSQDPLAGDSYEQYF
TRBJ2-1 | TRBV28 | CASSLTESYNEQFF
TRBJ2-7 | TRBV28 | CASSLRGAAHYEQYF
TRBJ1-2 | TRBV19 | CASSMVGQVWLDYGYTF
TRBJ1-1 | TRBV7-8 | CASSLVEGAVTEAFF
TRBJ2-3 | TRBV5-5 | CASSLGRGEDTQYF
TRBJ2-5 | TRBV13 | CASSLRILREYEETQYF
TRBJ2-7 | TRBV5-4 | CASSLRGSGHEQYF
TRBJ1-1 | TRBV19 | CASSILGTEEAFF
TRBJ2-2 | TRBV19 | CASSPSGGGTGELFF
TRBJ2-5 | TRBV4-2 | CASSQVSKAETQYF
TRBJ1-1 | TRBV19 | CASSILWEDTEAFF
TRBJ1-6 | TRBV7-3 | CASSARTRGESPLHF
TRBJ1-2 | TRBV11-2 | CASSLAPDSYGYTF
TRBJ1-3 | TRBV4-2 | CASSPTGNTIYF
TRBJ1-3 | TRBV19 | CASSIVLVGSPGNTIYF
TRBJ2-5 | TRBV28 | CASSLPASGSETQYF
TRBJ2-1 | TRBV9 | CASSPRRGANEQFF
TRBJ2-1 | TRBV5-1 | CASGPGGILNEQFF
TRBJ2-7 | TRBV27 | CASSSPLEQYF
TRBJ2-1 | TRBV4-1 | CASSHLAGSSYNEQFF
TRBJ2-3 | TRBV29-1 | CSVRAGGDTDTQYF
TRBJ1-2 | TRBV5-4 | CASSSDGGYTF
TRBJ2-7 | TRBV11-2 | CASSLALSYEQYF
TRBJ1-1 | TRBV5-6 | CASSVGGSEAFF
TRBJ1-6 | TRBV11-1 | CASSLGGSYNSPLHF
TRBJ2-1 | TRBV4-2 | CASSQDPSGGNEQFF
TRBJ1-5 | TRBV27 | CASSLGRQGNQPQHF
TRBJ1-2 | TRBV28 | CASSFISGGYTF
TRBJ2-7 | TRBV19 | CASSDRDSSYEQYF
TRBJ1-1 | TRBV13 | CASTHSTGWVEAFF
TRBJ2-3 | TRBV13 | CASSFQGQGVTDTQYF
TRBJ2-5 | TRBV5-1 | CASSLVSNPETQYF
TRBJ2-6 | TRBV13 | CASSPDRVASGANVLTF
TRBJ2-5 | TRBV27 | CASSNRGEGETQYF
TRBJ2-3 | TRBV18 | CASSPDFGQGTDTQYF
TRBJ2-1 | TRBV27 | CASSPRGAGEQFF
TRBJ2-1 | TRBV28 | CASSLMGYQQEFSSYNEQFF
TRBJ2-7 | TRBV27 | CASSLGRTYEQYF
TRBJ2-1 | TRBV4-1 | CASSPSSGRPHEQFF
TRBJ2-7 | TRBV27 | CASSLSQVGAYYEQYF
TRBJ2-1 | TRBV5-4 | CASSQGLAGNDNEQFF
TRBJ2-7 | TRBV5-4 | CATHGSYYEQYF